This T cell receptor (beta chain) was recorded in a study of cytomegalovirus exposure and HLA in healthy donors. Germline loops: CDR1 SNHLY, CDR2 FYNNEI. This CDR3 spans 15 amino acids. The V and J ends lost 8 bases and 2 bases respectively, with 17 bases between them. PCR amplification relied on 60 Vbeta primers (plus 13 Jbeta primers). Produced via immunoSEQ multiplex PCR; TCRdb's table is partial and in-frame only. The sample lists some 130,000 clones; approximately 82% were seen once. The clonotype was recovered from a man aged 40-50 years in good health and CMV-seronegative. The chain combines TRBV2 with TRBJ2-3; D possibly corresponds to TRBD2 (6 bases). Sequencing input: PBMCs. The CDR3 here is CASAGSILITDTQYF. The DNA of the CDR3 is TGTGCCAGCGCGGGGAGTATATTAATCACAGATACGCAGTATTTT.